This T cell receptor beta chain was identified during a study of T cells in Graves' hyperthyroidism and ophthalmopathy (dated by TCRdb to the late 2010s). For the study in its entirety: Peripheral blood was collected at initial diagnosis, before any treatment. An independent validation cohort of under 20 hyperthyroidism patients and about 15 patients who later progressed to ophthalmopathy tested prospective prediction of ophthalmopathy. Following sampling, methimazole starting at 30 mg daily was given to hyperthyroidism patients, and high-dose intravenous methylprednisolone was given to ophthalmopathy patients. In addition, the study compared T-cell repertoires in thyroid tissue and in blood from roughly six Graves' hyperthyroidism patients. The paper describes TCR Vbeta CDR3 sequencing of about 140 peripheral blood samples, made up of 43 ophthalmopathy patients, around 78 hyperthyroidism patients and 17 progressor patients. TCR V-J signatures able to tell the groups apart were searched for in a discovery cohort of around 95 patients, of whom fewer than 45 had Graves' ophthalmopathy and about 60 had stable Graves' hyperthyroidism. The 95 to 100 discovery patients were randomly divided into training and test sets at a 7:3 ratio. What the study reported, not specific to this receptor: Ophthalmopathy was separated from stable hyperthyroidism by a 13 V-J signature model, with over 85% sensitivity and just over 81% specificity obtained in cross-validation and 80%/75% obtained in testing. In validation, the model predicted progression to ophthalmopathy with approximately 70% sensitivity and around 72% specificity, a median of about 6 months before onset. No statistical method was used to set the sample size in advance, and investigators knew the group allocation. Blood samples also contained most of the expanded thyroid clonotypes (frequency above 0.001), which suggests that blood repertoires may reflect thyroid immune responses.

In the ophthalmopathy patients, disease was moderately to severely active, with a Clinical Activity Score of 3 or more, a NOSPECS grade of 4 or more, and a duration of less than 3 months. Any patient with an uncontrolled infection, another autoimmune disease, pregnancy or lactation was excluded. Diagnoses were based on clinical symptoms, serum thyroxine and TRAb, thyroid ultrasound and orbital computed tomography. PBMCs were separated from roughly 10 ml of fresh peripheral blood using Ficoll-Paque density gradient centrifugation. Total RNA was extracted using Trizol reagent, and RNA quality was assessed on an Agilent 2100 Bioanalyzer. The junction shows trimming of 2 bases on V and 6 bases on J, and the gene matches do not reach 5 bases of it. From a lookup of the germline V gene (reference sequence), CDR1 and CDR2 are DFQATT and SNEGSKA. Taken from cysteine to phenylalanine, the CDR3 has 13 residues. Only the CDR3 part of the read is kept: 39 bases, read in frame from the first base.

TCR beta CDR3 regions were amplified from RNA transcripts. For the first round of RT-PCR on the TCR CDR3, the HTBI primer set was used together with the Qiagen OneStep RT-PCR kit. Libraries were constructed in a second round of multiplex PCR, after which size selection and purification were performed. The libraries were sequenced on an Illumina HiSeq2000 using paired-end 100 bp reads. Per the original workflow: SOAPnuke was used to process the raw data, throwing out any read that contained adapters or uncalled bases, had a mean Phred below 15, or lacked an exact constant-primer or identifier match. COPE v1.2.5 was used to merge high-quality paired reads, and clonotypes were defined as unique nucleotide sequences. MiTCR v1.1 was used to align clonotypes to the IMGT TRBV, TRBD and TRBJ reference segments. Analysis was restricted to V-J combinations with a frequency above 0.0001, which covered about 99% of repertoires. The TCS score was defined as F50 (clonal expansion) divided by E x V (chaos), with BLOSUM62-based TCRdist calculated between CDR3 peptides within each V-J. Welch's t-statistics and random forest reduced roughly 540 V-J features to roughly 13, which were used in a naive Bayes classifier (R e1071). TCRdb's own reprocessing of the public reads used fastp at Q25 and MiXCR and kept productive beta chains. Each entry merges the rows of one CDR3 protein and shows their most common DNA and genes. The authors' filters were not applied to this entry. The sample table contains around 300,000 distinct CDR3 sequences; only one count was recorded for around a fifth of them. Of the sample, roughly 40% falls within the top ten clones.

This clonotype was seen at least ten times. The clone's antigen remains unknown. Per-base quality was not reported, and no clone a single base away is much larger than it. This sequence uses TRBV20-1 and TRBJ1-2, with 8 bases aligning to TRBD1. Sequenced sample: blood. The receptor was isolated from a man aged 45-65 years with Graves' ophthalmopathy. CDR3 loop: CSARTGGRNGYTF. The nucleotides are TGCAGTGCTAGAACAGGGGGAAGAAATGGCTACACCTTC.